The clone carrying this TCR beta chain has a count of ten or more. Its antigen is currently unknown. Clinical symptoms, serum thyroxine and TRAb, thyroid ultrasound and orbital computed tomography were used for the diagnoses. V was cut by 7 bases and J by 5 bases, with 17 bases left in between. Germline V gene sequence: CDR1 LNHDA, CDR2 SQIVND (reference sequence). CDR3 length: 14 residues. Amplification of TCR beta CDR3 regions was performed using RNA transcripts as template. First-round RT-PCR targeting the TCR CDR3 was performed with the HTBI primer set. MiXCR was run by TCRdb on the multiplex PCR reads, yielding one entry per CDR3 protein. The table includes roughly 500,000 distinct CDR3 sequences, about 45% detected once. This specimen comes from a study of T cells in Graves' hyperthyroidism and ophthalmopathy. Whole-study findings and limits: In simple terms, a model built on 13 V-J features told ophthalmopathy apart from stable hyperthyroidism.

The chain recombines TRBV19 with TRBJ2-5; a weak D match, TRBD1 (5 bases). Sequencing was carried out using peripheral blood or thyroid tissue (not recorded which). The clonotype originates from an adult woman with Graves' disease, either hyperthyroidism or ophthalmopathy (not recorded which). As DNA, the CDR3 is TGTGCCAGTAAGGAAGTGGGGCTAGAGGAGACCCAGTACTTC. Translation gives CASKEVGLEETQYF.